This passage covers 31 T cell receptor beta chains from one sample sequenced in a study of CD8 T cells in Susac syndrome. An amount of RNA that ranged from about 0.45 to 1 ug was reverse transcribed with random hexamers. Using its own MiXCR run on the immunoSEQ multiplex PCR reads, TCRdb lists one record per CDR3 protein. Of under 200,000 distinct CDR3 sequences listed, approximately 95% were seen once; the top ten hold around 0.16%. The sample consisted of CD8+ T cells from PBMCs. The origin of the receptors is a human donor with Susac syndrome.

This chain connects TRBV19 to TRBJ2-7; the match to TRBD1 covers 7 bases. The V gene end was trimmed by 6 bases and the J gene end by 3 bases; junction bases not matched to a gene: 8. Per germline, CDR1 LNHDA and CDR2 SQIVND (reference sequence). This CDR3 region has 14 residues. CDR3 in DNA: TGTGCCAGTAGCCCGTCCGGGACAGTCTACGAGCAGTACTTC. Translated, it gives CASSPSGTVYEQYF.

The V and J genes are TRBV6-2 or TRBV6-3 and TRBJ2-7, with unresolved D. The CDR3 length is 16 residues. V gave up 1 base and J gave up 0 bases, with 13 bases separating them. CDR1 and CDR2 from the germline V gene are MNHEY and SVGEGT. CDR3 coding DNA: TGTGCCAGCAGTTACTTTATGTGGGATTCCTCCTACGAGCAGTACTTC. Translation: CASSYFMWDSSYEQYF.

V and J are TRBV30 and TRBJ1-1, with D unresolved. Germline V lookup: CDR1 GTSNPN, CDR2 SVGIG (reference sequence). There are 15 residues in the CDR3. V lost 1 base and J 6 bases, leaving 18 bases between the germline ends. The CDR3 region has the DNA TGTGCCTGGAGTGGGTCGGCAGGATGGTATGCTGAAGCTTTCTTT. This encodes CAWSGSAGWYAEAFF.

The chain has TRBV6-5 and TRBJ2-5; D may be TRBD1 (5 bases). Germline V CDR1 and CDR2: MNHEY, SVGAGI. The length of the CDR3 is 14 residues. V lost 5 bases and J lost 9, with 19 bases in between. The CDR3 region is CASSPWTQQEAQYF. The CDR3 DNA is TGTGCCAGCAGTCCCTGGACACAGCAAGAAGCCCAGTACTTC.

The CDR3 DNA reads TGTGCCAGCTCACCCTCGGACAGCTATGGCTACACCTTC. Translation gives CASSPSDSYGYTF. The chain employs TRBV6-2 or TRBV6-3 and TRBJ1-2, with D possibly TRBD1 on 6 matching bases. There are 13 residues in the CDR3. Germline CDR1 is MNHEY and CDR2 is SVGEGT. Trimming took 8 bases from V and 4 from J, leaving 14 bases between them.

The V and J genes are TRBV3-1 and TRBJ1-2; D gene unclear. This CDR3 region has 13 residues. With 1 base removed from V and 4 bases from J, the gap between germline ends came to 7 bases. Germline values: CDR1 LGHDT, CDR2 YNNKEL (reference sequence). CDR3 amino acids: CASSQAMGYGYTF. Here the CDR3 DNA reads TGTGCCAGCAGCCAAGCGATGGGCTATGGCTACACCTTC.

The chain links TRBV18 to TRBJ2-7, with 7 positions matching TRBD2. Germline V CDR1 and CDR2: KGHSH, LQKENI. CDR3 length: 14 amino acids. Trimming removed 4 bases from V and 3 bases from J; junction bases left unmatched: 6. The CDR3 DNA reads TGTGCCAGCTCACGTGGGACTACGTTCTACGAGCAGTACTTC. This sequence encodes CASSRGTTFYEQYF.

The chain recombines TRBV13 with TRBJ2-7; weak D call: TRBD2 (6 bases). V was shortened by 8 bases and J by 3 bases, with 17 bases between the two germline ends. Germline values: CDR1 PRHDT, CDR2 FYEKMQ (reference sequence). CDR3 length equals 14 residues. The CDR3 region has the DNA TGTGCCAGCGCGACCGGGACGGGGGACTACGAGCAGTACTTC. It is translated as CASATGTGDYEQYF.

The gene calls are TRBV19 and TRBJ2-4; D is unresolved. Deletions cut 5 bases from V and 2 bases from J, with 10 bases between. Germline V CDR1 and CDR2: LNHDA, SQIVND (reference sequence). This CDR3 is 14 amino acids long. The CDR3 spells CASSFQLTKNIQYF. CDR3 sequence (DNA): TGTGCCAGTAGTTTCCAGTTAACCAAAAACATTCAGTACTTC.

The chain couples TRBV20-1 to TRBJ1-2, with a weak D call TRBD1 (5 bases). Germline V gives CDR1 DFQATT, CDR2 SNEGSKA (reference sequence). The CDR3 sequence is 13 residues long. With 4 bases removed from V and 2 bases from J, the gap between germline ends came to 11 bases. The CDR3: CSAKVDSNYGYTF. As DNA, the CDR3 is TGCAGTGCTAAAGTAGACAGCAACTATGGCTACACCTTC.

This clonotype came up once. J is TRBJ2-1 and V is TRBV27; D not certain. V gave up 6 bases and J gave up 3 bases, with 9 bases separating them. Germline-derived CDR1 and CDR2 are MNHEY and SMNVEV (reference sequence). The CDR3 is 13 residues long. The CDR3 loop reads CASSYAVYNEQFF. In DNA form, the CDR3 reads TGTGCCAGCAGCTACGCGGTCTACAATGAGCAGTTCTTC.

V is TRBV7-2 and J is TRBJ1-2; no reliable D call. V lost 4 bases, J lost 8 bases, and 11 bases lay in between. The CDR3 extends over 12 amino acids. CDR1 is SGHTA and CDR2 is FQGNSA in the germline V gene. The CDR3 is CASSSQPPGYTF. The CDR3 DNA reads TGTGCCAGCAGCTCCCAGCCCCCCGGCTACACCTTC.

The J gene is TRBJ1-6, the V gene TRBV29-1; tentatively, D is TRBD1 (6 bases). V was cut by 4 bases and J by 6 bases, with 10 bases left in between. This CDR3 is 13 amino acids long. Germline CDR1 SQVTM, CDR2 ANQGSEA. The chain's CDR3 is CSVAGDGNSPLHF. The CDR3 nucleotides are TGCAGCGTTGCAGGGGACGGTAATTCACCCCTCCACTTT.

This sequence joins TRBV24-1 and TRBJ2-1; 7 positions match TRBD2. Germline lookup yields CDR1 KGHDR and CDR2 SFDVKD. CDR3 size: 14 residues. J lost 2 bases, V lost 9 bases, and 6 bases had no gene match. For the CDR3, the DNA is TGTGCCACCCAAGGCCGGGAGGCCTACAATGAGCAGTTCTTC. Its translation is CATQGREAYNEQFF.

The rearrangement joins TRBV11-2 to TRBJ1-5; 8 bases are shared with TRBD1. V shed 4 bases and J 7 bases; nucleotides not matched to a gene: 12. The germline gives CDR1 SGHAT, CDR2 FQNNGV. The CDR3 is made up of 16 amino acids. DNA of the CDR3: TGTGCCAGCAGCTCAAGGACAGGGAATAGGTACCAGCCCCAGCATTTT. This encodes CASSSRTGNRYQPQHF.

This clonotype appeared a single time. The V and J genes are TRBV9 and TRBJ2-7; TRBD2 matches 7 bases. The V gene end was trimmed by 0 bases and the J gene end by 2 bases; junction bases not matched to a gene: 5. The CDR3 consists of 15 residues. Germline V lookup: CDR1 SGDLS, CDR2 YYNGEE. The CDR3 protein is CASSVAAGVAYEQYF. CDR3 DNA sequence: TGTGCCAGCAGCGTAGCTGCGGGGGTGGCCTACGAGCAGTACTTC.

The rearrangement joins TRBV7-6 to TRBJ1-5, with a weak D call TRBD1 (6 bases). CDR3 length equals 15 residues. Germline V gene sequence: CDR1 SGHVS, CDR2 FNYEAQ. Trimming cost V 5 bases and J 8 bases, with 19 bases left between them. The CDR3 sequence is CASSKVDRLGEPQHF. CDR3 sequence (DNA): TGTGCCAGCAGCAAAGTCGACAGGCTCGGAGAGCCCCAGCATTTT.

The genes are TRBV9 and TRBJ1-1; no definite D call. The CDR3 extends over 11 amino acids. V gave up 7 bases and J gave up 5 bases, with 9 bases separating them. Germline CDR1 and CDR2: SGDLS and YYNGEE. In DNA, the CDR3 is TGTGCCAGCGGAGATGGGACTGAAGCTTTCTTT. It translates to CASGDGTEAFF.

J is TRBJ1-5 and V is TRBV13, with a possible D match to TRBD1 (5 bases). V was cut by 3 bases and J by 6 bases, with 21 bases left in between. The length of the CDR3 is 17 residues. CDR1 and CDR2 from the germline V gene are PRHDT and FYEKMQ (reference sequence). CDR3: CASSLRGVFGQGQPQHF. As DNA, the CDR3 is TGTGCCAGCAGCTTGAGAGGGGTATTTGGTCAAGGTCAGCCCCAGCATTTT.

The chain is built from TRBV3-1 and TRBJ2-7; perhaps TRBD1 as D (5 bases). The CDR3 is 18 amino acids. V lost 0 bases, J lost 0 bases, and 18 bases lay in between. The V gene's germline CDR1 is LGHDT and CDR2 YNNKEL (reference sequence). The CDR3 sequence is CASSQDRMRQGNSYEQYF. CDR3 sequence (DNA): TGTGCCAGCAGCCAAGATAGGATGCGGCAGGGAAACTCCTACGAGCAGTACTTC.

This clonotype was recorded once. The rearrangement uses TRBV21-1 and TRBJ2-4. TRBV21-1 is a recognized pseudogene. The length of the CDR3 is 14 residues. DNA of the CDR3: TGTGCCAGCAGCAAAGGCGGTGAAAAAAACATTCAGTACTTC. Residues: CASSKGGEKNIQYF.

J is TRBJ2-7 and V is TRBV9; no reliable D call. The germline V gene encodes CDR1 SGDLS and CDR2 YYNGEE. Trimming pared 0 bases from V and 2 bases from J, leaving 9 bases between. CDR3 size: 14 residues. The CDR3 sequence: CASSVVDGTYEQYF. CDR3 bases: TGTGCCAGCAGCGTAGTGGACGGAACCTACGAGCAGTACTTC.

This clonotype has only one observation. The chain has TRBV7-9 and TRBJ1-4; the D gene is possibly TRBD1 (5 bases). Germline V gene sequence: CDR1 SEHNR, CDR2 FQNEAQ (reference sequence). This CDR3 is 12 amino acids long. With 1 base removed from V and 15 bases from J, the gap between germline ends came to 12 bases. The CDR3 reads CASSLGTGGMFF. CDR3 DNA: TGTGCCAGCAGCTTAGGAACAGGTGGAATGTTTTTT.

The chain carries TRBV3-1 and TRBJ2-5; 8 positions match TRBD2. Trimming removed 6 bases from V and 2 bases from J; junction bases left unmatched: 11. The CDR3 runs to 16 residues. CDR1 and CDR2 from the germline V gene are LGHDT and YNNKEL (reference sequence). The CDR3 DNA is TGTGCCAGCAGTTACAGGAGCGGGGGAGGACAAGAGACCCAGTACTTC. Translated, it gives CASSYRSGGGQETQYF.

This clonotype has just a few counts. The chain combines TRBV7-9 with TRBJ2-7; 7 bases are shared with TRBD1. With 5 bases clipped from V and 2 bases from J, the junction kept 3 bases outside the gene matches. The CDR3 contains 13 residues. Per the germline V gene, CDR1 is SEHNR and CDR2 is FQNEAQ (reference sequence). The CDR3 is CASSPTGTYEQYF. The CDR3 DNA reads as TGTGCCAGCAGCCCGACAGGGACCTACGAGCAGTACTTC.

This chain links TRBV4-2 with TRBJ2-1; maybe TRBD2 (5 bases). V dropped 1 base and J dropped 8 bases, with 15 bases sitting between them. Germline V gene data show CDR1 as LGHNA and CDR2 as YNFKEQ. This CDR3 has 15 amino acids. The CDR3 nucleotides read TGTGCCAGCAGCCAAGGGGTCGGGATTATCGATGAGCAGTTCTTC. This codes for CASSQGVGIIDEQFF.

This sequence joins TRBV4-1 and TRBJ2-7; D not certain. Trimming took 0 bases from V and 3 from J, leaving 9 bases between them. Per the germline V gene, CDR1 is MGHRA and CDR2 is YSYEKL. The length of the CDR3 is 14 residues. The CDR3 region is CASSQETDFYEQYF. CDR3 bases: TGCGCCAGCAGCCAAGAAACGGATTTCTACGAGCAGTACTTC.

This rearrangement joins TRBV11-2 to TRBJ2-7, with unresolved D. The V and J ends lost 9 bases and 1 base respectively, with 13 bases between them. CDR3 length equals 13 residues. Germline values: CDR1 SGHAT, CDR2 FQNNGV. The CDR3 spells CASRNPPSYEQYF. DNA for the CDR3: TGTGCCAGTAGAAATCCGCCGTCCTACGAGCAGTACTTC.

The sample holds one count of this clonotype. The chain recombines TRBV18 with TRBJ2-6, with D perhaps TRBD1 (6 bases). The CDR3 is made up of 17 amino acids. Germline CDR1 reads KGHSH; CDR2 reads LQKENI. Trimming left V 2 bases short and J 0 bases short, with 11 bases between. CDR3 protein: CASSPGQISSGANVLTF. The CDR3 DNA sequence: TGTGCCAGCTCACCAGGACAGATCTCCTCTGGGGCCAACGTCCTGACTTTC.

The chain links TRBV9 to TRBJ2-1; 8 nucleotides agree with TRBD2. Germline CDR1 reads SGDLS; CDR2 reads YYNGEE. J gave up 7 bases and V 2 bases, and 5 bases lay outside the gene matches. This CDR3 spans 14 amino acids. The CDR3 DNA reads TGTGCCAGCAGCGTGAGCGGGAGTAAAAATGAGCAGTTCTTC. Amino acids: CASSVSGSKNEQFF.

V gene TRBV29-1 combines with J gene TRBJ1-2, with TRBD1 as a possible D gene (5 bases). Trimming took 1 base from V and 1 from J, leaving 13 bases between them. Germline loops: CDR1 SQVTM, CDR2 ANQGSEA. This CDR3 contains 15 residues. CDR3 coding DNA: TGCAGCGTTGAAGTCCCAGGGCTCGGTAACTATGGCTACACCTTC. Its protein is CSVEVPGLGNYGYTF.